Detailed here is one TCR beta chain. Enrollees, about 18 to 89 years old, lived in fewer than 25 US areas. This record comes from a study of blood T cell repertoires in COVID-19. The protocol was immunoSEQ multiplex PCR, while the TCRdb copy is restricted to in-frame clones and leaves out a portion. The sample shows about 260,000 clones, approximately 88% of them seen only once. Trimming left V 5 bases short and J 4 bases short, with 17 bases between. Germline V gene sequence: CDR1 MDHEN, CDR2 SYDVKM. This CDR3 region has 15 residues. The TCR was taken from a woman in her thirties or forties who had been exposed to COVID-19. J is TRBJ1-1 and V is TRBV28, with D tentatively TRBD1 (6 bases). The material sequenced was PBMCs or T cells enriched from blood (not recorded which). CDR3: CASSLGGALGTEAFF. CDR3 DNA sequence: TGTGCCAGCAGTCTGGGGGGGGCGCTGGGCACTGAAGCTTTCTTT.